Each of the 11 T cell receptor beta chains below was sequenced from the same sample in a study of Ad26.COV2.S vaccination and SARS-CoV-2 variants. The sample's treatment: approximately 18 received Ad26.COV2.S at low or high dose, single or two shots; about 5 received placebo; per-sample allocation not given. Sampling occurred on day 63 after the first vaccine or placebo injection. The assay was immunoSEQ multiplex PCR, and TCRdb's table has in-frame clones only and misses some. The top ten clones hold approximately 1.5% of a sample with about 680,000 clones, 70% to 90% of them seen once. The sequenced sample was peripheral blood, obtained in a trial of Ad26.COV2.S vaccine versus placebo. These receptors were taken from a person aged 18 to 59 who received the Ad26.COV2.S COVID-19 vaccine or a placebo.

The chain combines TRBV30 with TRBJ1-5; D possibly corresponds to TRBD1 (5 bases). Germline V gives CDR1 GTSNPN, CDR2 SVGIG (reference sequence). The CDR3 is 13 amino acids. Trimming removed 1 base from V and 6 bases from J, with 10 bases in between. The CDR3 bases are TGTGCCTGGAGTGGCGGGGGAGGTCAGCCCCAGCATTTT. Residues: CAWSGGGGQPQHF.

The chain employs TRBV4-2 and TRBJ1-2, with a weak D call TRBD1 (5 bases). The CDR3 runs to 14 residues. V was clipped by 0 bases and J by 4 bases, with 9 bases between them. The V gene's germline CDR1 is LGHNA and CDR2 YNFKEQ. CDR3 region: CASSQDRASYGYTF. The CDR3, as DNA: TGTGCCAGCAGCCAAGACAGGGCAAGCTATGGCTACACCTTC.

This clone showed up just a few times. This chain connects TRBV6-5 to TRBJ1-5, with a possible D match to TRBD1 (6 bases). Between the trimmed V and J ends, which lost 5 bases and 3 bases, there was a span of 11 bases. Germline V lookup: CDR1 MNHEY, CDR2 SVGAGI. The CDR3 has 14 residues. CDR3 sequence: CASSTGNYNQPQHF. The CDR3 DNA reads TGTGCCAGCAGTACAGGGAATTACAATCAGCCCCAGCATTTT.

The rearrangement joins TRBV29-1 to TRBJ1-1, with D unclear. The V end was cut by 1 base, the J end by 4 bases, with 10 bases between. Per the germline V gene, CDR1 is SQVTM and CDR2 is ANQGSEA. CDR3 length: 13 residues. The CDR3 bases are TGCAGCGTTGAAGTGGCGGGAAGCACTGAAGCTTTCTTT. As protein: CSVEVAGSTEAFF.

The J gene is TRBJ2-1, the V gene TRBV7-9; 7 bases map to TRBD2. Germline V gene sequence: CDR1 SEHNR, CDR2 FQNEAQ (reference sequence). V gave up 5 bases and J gave up 7 bases; unmatched junction bases: 8. This CDR3 has 14 amino acids. CDR3 region: CASSPNPLANEQFF. For the CDR3, the DNA is TGTGCCAGCAGCCCTAACCCACTAGCGAATGAGCAGTTCTTC.

V is TRBV4-3 and J is TRBJ2-1, with D possibly matching TRBD2 (7 bases). CDR3 length equals 16 residues. Germline V CDR1 and CDR2: LGHNA, YSLEER. Trimming stripped 2 bases from V and 6 bases from J, with 17 bases between. This chain's CDR3 is CASSQLSGGSGNEQFF. CDR3 sequence (DNA): TGCGCCAGCAGCCAATTGTCGGGGGGCTCAGGCAATGAGCAGTTCTTC.

This clone was detected once. V gene TRBV27 combines with J gene TRBJ2-7; 9 bases match TRBD2. V shed 5 bases, J shed 1 base, and the junction held 6 bases outside the gene matches. CDR1 is MNHEY and CDR2 is SMNVEV in the germline V gene (reference sequence). CDR3 size: 15 residues. CDR3 sequence: CASSLSGSLSYEQYF. The CDR3 nucleotides are TGTGCCAGCAGTCTTAGCGGGAGTTTATCCTACGAGCAGTACTTC.

The chain links TRBV9 to TRBJ2-1, with 8 nucleotides matching TRBD2. The CDR3 contains 13 residues. The germline gives CDR1 SGDLS, CDR2 YYNGEE. V lost 3 bases to trimming and J lost 9 bases; unmatched junction nucleotides: 5. CDR3 coding DNA: TGTGCCAGCAGCGCCAATAGCGGGATTGAGCAGTTCTTC. This codes for CASSANSGIEQFF. Supplemented by reference TRBV9 and TRBJ2-1, the full variable domain reads DSGVTQTPKHLITATGQRVTLRCSPRSGDLSVYWYQQSLDQGLQFLIQYYNGEERAKGNILERFSAQQFPDLHSELNLSSLELGDSALYFCASSANSGIEQFFGPGTRLTVL.

In this sample, this clone turned up once. CDR3 protein: CASSAWGLAGGIPYEQYF. Here the CDR3 DNA reads TGTGCCAGTAGCGCATGGGGGCTAGCGGGAGGCATCCCCTACGAGCAGTACTTC. This chain links TRBV19 with TRBJ2-7; 11 positions agree with TRBD2. The V gene end was trimmed by 6 bases and the J gene end by 2 bases; junction bases not matched to a gene: 15. This CDR3 region has 18 residues. CDR1 is LNHDA, CDR2 SQIVND, per germline (reference sequence).

The chain uses TRBV18 and TRBJ2-3; no definite D call. Germline V gene data show CDR1 as KGHSH and CDR2 as LQKENI. The CDR3 consists of 14 residues. V lost 1 base, J lost 6 bases, and 11 bases lay in between. CDR3 sequence: CASSPRMERDTQYF. The CDR3 nucleotides are TGTGCCAGCTCACCACGAATGGAAAGGGATACGCAGTATTTT.

V and J are TRBV28 and TRBJ2-2, with 9 bases lining up with TRBD2. The CDR3 extends over 15 amino acids. V was clipped by 8 bases and J by 6 bases; unmatched bases: 10. The germline V gene has CDR1 MDHEN and CDR2 SYDVKM. CDR3 protein: CASGGGGRGPGELFF. In DNA form, the CDR3 reads TGTGCCAGCGGAGGCGGCGGGAGGGGGCCCGGGGAGCTGTTTTTT.